The rows below give T cell receptor beta chains drawn from one sample of a study of Graves' ophthalmopathy and Graves' hyperthyroidism. TCRdb analysed the multiplex PCR reads with MiXCR anew, one entry per CDR3 protein. The sample holds over a million distinct CDR3 sequences, 35% to 40% seen once. Sequenced: peripheral blood or thyroid tissue (not recorded which). The receptors originated from an adult man with Graves' hyperthyroidism. Each CDR3 is given with its conserved first and last residue. The D gene is left open where the match is weak. Not every row has a clone size; where given, it reads once, few, many or a size class.

v_gene: TRBV20-1; abundance: NA; j_gene: TRBJ2-2; d_gene: NA; CDR3aa: CSAKLSGELFF; CDR3nt: TGCAGTGCCAAACTTAGCGGGGAGCTGTTTTTT
v_gene: TRBV10-3; abundance: NA; j_gene: TRBJ2-7; d_gene: TRBD2; CDR3aa: CAIRGDGLAREQYF; CDR3nt: TGTGCCATCAGGGGGGATGGACTAGCGCGGGAGCAGTACTTC
v_gene: TRBV29-1; abundance: many; j_gene: TRBJ1-2; d_gene: NA; CDR3aa: CSALIWGRENYGYTF; CDR3nt: TGCAGCGCTCTGATATGGGGCAGGGAGAACTATGGCTACACCTTC
v_gene: TRBV4-3; abundance: few; j_gene: TRBJ1-4; d_gene: NA; CDR3aa: CASSQGASSTNEKLFF; CDR3nt: TGCGCCAGCAGCCAAGGAGCGTCCTCAACTAATGAAAAACTGTTTTTT
v_gene: TRBV20-1; abundance: NA; j_gene: TRBJ1-6; d_gene: NA; CDR3aa: CSVRDTNNSPLHF; CDR3nt: TGCAGTGTTAGGGACACCAATAATTCACCCCTCCACTTT
v_gene: TRBV7-8; abundance: few; j_gene: TRBJ2-2; d_gene: TRBD2; CDR3aa: CASSTYLRGGNAGELFF; CDR3nt: TGTGCCAGCAGCACGTACTTGCGGGGGGGGAACGCCGGGGAGCTGTTTTTT
v_gene: TRBV28; abundance: few; j_gene: TRBJ2-5; d_gene: TRBD1; CDR3aa: CASTADREAETQYF; CDR3nt: TGTGCCAGCACCGCGGACAGGGAGGCGGAGACCCAGTACTTC
v_gene: TRBV6-6; abundance: few; j_gene: TRBJ1-2; d_gene: NA; CDR3aa: CASLRTATLVYGYTF; CDR3nt: TGTGCCAGCCTTAGGACCGCCACACTCGTCTATGGCTACACCTTC
v_gene: TRBV29-1; abundance: NA; j_gene: TRBJ1-1; d_gene: NA; CDR3aa: CSVLDGRVNTEAFF; CDR3nt: TGCAGCGTTCTAGATGGGAGGGTGAACACTGAAGCTTTCTTT
v_gene: TRBV5-4; abundance: few; j_gene: TRBJ1-6; d_gene: TRBD1; CDR3aa: CASSNGQGSNSPLHF; CDR3nt: TGTGCCAGCAGCAACGGACAGGGTTCGAATTCACCCCTCCACTTT
v_gene: TRBV7-2; abundance: many; j_gene: TRBJ2-7; d_gene: TRBD2; CDR3aa: CASSRLAGGTEQYF; CDR3nt: TGTGCCAGCAGCCGGCTGGCGGGGGGGACCGAGCAGTACTTC
v_gene: TRBV7-9; abundance: many; j_gene: TRBJ2-2; d_gene: NA; CDR3aa: CASSLPNGELFF; CDR3nt: TGTGCCAGCAGCTTGCCCAACGGGGAGCTGTTTTTT
v_gene: TRBV7-9; abundance: NA; j_gene: TRBJ1-6; d_gene: TRBD1; CDR3aa: CASSFNRDRGESPLHF; CDR3nt: TGTGCCAGCAGCTTCAACCGGGACAGGGGTGAATCACCCCTCCACTTT
v_gene: TRBV4-3; abundance: NA; j_gene: TRBJ2-5; d_gene: TRBD2; CDR3aa: CASSQVHVLAGVQETQYF; CDR3nt: TGCGCCAGCAGCCAAGTGCACGTTCTAGCGGGGGTCCAAGAGACCCAGTACTTC
v_gene: TRBV20-1; abundance: NA; j_gene: TRBJ1-5; d_gene: NA; CDR3aa: CSARGLTGGNQPQHF; CDR3nt: TGCAGTGCTAGGGGGTTAACCGGGGGCAATCAGCCCCAGCATTTT
v_gene: TRBV29-1; abundance: many; j_gene: TRBJ2-7; d_gene: TRBD1; CDR3aa: CSVSDRVTYEQYF; CDR3nt: TGCAGCGTTTCCGACAGGGTCACCTACGAGCAGTACTTC
v_gene: TRBV10-3; abundance: NA; j_gene: TRBJ2-3; d_gene: NA; CDR3aa: CAISGTLTTDTQYF; CDR3nt: TGTGCCATCTCCGGGACTCTGACCACAGATACGCAGTATTTT
v_gene: TRBV29-1; abundance: many; j_gene: TRBJ1-1; d_gene: NA; CDR3aa: CSVPSGTEAFF; CDR3nt: TGCAGCGTTCCCTCCGGCACTGAAGCTTTCTTT
v_gene: TRBV10-2; abundance: NA; j_gene: TRBJ1-1; d_gene: NA; CDR3aa: CASKHRGGISNLGTEAFF; CDR3nt: TGCGCCAGCAAACACCGTGGGGGGATATCGAATTTGGGGACTGAAGCTTTCTTT
v_gene: TRBV29-1; abundance: NA; j_gene: TRBJ2-7; d_gene: NA; CDR3aa: CSVGQSLSYEQYF; CDR3nt: TGCAGCGTTGGACAGAGCTTGTCCTACGAGCAGTACTTC
v_gene: TRBV10-3; abundance: NA; j_gene: TRBJ1-5; d_gene: NA; CDR3aa: CAISDGSNQPQHF; CDR3nt: TGTGCCATCAGTGATGGCAGCAATCAGCCCCAGCATTTT
v_gene: TRBV7-9; abundance: few; j_gene: TRBJ1-4; d_gene: NA; CDR3aa: CASSLWTATNEKLFF; CDR3nt: TGTGCCAGCAGCCTCTGGACAGCAACTAATGAAAAACTGTTTTTT
v_gene: TRBV29-1; abundance: many; j_gene: TRBJ2-5; d_gene: NA; CDR3aa: CSYLRGETQYF; CDR3nt: TGCAGTTACCTCCGGGGAGAGACCCAGTACTTC
v_gene: TRBV4-2; abundance: many; j_gene: TRBJ1-2; d_gene: TRBD1; CDR3aa: CASSQGEQGAIYTF; CDR3nt: TGTGCCAGCAGCCAAGGGGAGCAGGGGGCTATCTACACCTTC
v_gene: TRBV11-2; abundance: many; j_gene: TRBJ2-7; d_gene: TRBD1; CDR3aa: CASSSSPGTGAYEQYF; CDR3nt: TGTGCCAGCAGCTCATCCCCCGGGACAGGGGCCTACGAGCAGTACTTC
v_gene: TRBV25-1; abundance: few; j_gene: TRBJ2-5; d_gene: TRBD1; CDR3aa: CASRPGQDQETQYF; CDR3nt: TGTGCCAGCAGACCGGGACAGGATCAAGAGACCCAGTACTTC
v_gene: TRBV7-8; abundance: many; j_gene: TRBJ1-2; d_gene: TRBD1; CDR3aa: CASSSGGTGGRTNYGYTF; CDR3nt: TGTGCCAGCAGCTCCGGGGGTACAGGGGGCCGGACTAACTATGGCTACACCTTC
v_gene: TRBV6-5; abundance: NA; j_gene: TRBJ1-4; d_gene: TRBD1; CDR3aa: CASSVGTGHEKLFF; CDR3nt: TGTGCCAGCAGTGTAGGGACAGGTCATGAAAAACTGTTTTTT
v_gene: TRBV7-9; abundance: many; j_gene: TRBJ1-2; d_gene: TRBD1; CDR3aa: CASSPRRTGGEKGYTF; CDR3nt: TGTGCCAGCAGCCCACGCCGAACAGGGGGTGAGAAAGGCTACACCTTC
v_gene: TRBV10-3; abundance: many; j_gene: TRBJ2-7; d_gene: TRBD2; CDR3aa: CAITSGSHDEQYF; CDR3nt: TGTGCCATCACTAGCGGGAGTCACGACGAGCAGTACTTC
v_gene: TRBV3-1; abundance: few; j_gene: TRBJ1-6; d_gene: TRBD1; CDR3aa: CASSQSDREGPLHF; CDR3nt: TGTGCCAGCAGCCAATCGGACAGGGAGGGACCCCTCCACTTT
v_gene: TRBV7-9; abundance: NA; j_gene: TRBJ1-1; d_gene: NA; CDR3aa: CARLAGTGDMANTEAFF; CDR3nt: TGTGCCAGGCTAGCGGGCACCGGGGACATGGCGAACACTGAAGCTTTCTTT